This T cell receptor beta chain was identified in a study of neurological immune-mediated disorders. The sample holds many counts of this clonotype. Trimming left V 1 base short and J 5 bases short, with 9 bases between. This CDR3 spans 13 amino acids. Germline-derived CDR1 and CDR2 are SGHDT and YYEEEE. MiXCR was run by TCRdb on the 5' RACE reads, yielding one entry per CDR3 protein. The table shows 70,000 or so distinct CDR3 sequences, with about 3% occurring only once. The receptor was isolated from a woman in her fifties or sixties with multiple sclerosis. The J gene is TRBJ1-1, the V gene TRBV5-6, with TRBD1 as a possible D gene (5 bases). Sequenced input: PBMCs. The CDR3, as DNA: TGTGCCAGCAGCTTGAAGGGGTTGACTGAAGCTTTCTTT. As protein: CASSLKGLTEAFF.